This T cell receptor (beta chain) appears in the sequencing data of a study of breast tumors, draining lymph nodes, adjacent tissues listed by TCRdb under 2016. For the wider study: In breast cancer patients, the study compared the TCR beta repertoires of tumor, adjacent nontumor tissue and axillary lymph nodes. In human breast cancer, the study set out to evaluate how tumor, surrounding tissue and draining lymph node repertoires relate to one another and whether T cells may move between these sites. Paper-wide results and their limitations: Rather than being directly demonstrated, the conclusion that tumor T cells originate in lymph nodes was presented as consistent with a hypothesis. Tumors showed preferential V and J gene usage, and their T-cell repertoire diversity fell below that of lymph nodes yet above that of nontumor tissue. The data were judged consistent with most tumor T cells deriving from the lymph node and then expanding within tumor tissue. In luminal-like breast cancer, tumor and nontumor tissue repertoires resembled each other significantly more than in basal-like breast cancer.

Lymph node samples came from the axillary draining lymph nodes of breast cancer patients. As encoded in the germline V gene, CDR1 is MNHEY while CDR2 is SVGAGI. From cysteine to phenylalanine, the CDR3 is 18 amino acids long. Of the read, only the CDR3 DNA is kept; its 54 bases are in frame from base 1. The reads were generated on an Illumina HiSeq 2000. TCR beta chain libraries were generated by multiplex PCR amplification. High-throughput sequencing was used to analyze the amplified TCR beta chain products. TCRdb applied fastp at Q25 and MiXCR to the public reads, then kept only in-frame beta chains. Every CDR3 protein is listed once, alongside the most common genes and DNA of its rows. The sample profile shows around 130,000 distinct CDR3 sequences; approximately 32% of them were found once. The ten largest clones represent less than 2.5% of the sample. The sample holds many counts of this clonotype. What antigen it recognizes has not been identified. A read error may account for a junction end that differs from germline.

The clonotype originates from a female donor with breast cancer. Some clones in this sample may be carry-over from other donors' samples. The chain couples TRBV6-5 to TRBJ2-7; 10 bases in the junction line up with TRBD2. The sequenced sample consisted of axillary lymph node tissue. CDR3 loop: CASSHSIFSSGGFYEQYF. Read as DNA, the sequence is TGTGCCAGCAGTCACTCGATATTTTCTAGCGGGGGATTCTACGAGCAGTACTTC.